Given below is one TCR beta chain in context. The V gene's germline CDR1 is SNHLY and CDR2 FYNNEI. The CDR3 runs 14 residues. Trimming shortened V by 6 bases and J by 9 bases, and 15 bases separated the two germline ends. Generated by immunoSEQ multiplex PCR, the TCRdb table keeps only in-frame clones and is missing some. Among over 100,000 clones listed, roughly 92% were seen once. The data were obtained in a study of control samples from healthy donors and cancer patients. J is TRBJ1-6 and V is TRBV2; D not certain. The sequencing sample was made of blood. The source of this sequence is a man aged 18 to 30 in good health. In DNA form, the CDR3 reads TGTGCCAGCAGAGTATTTACAGCGATTTCACCCCTCCACTTT. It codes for CASRVFTAISPLHF. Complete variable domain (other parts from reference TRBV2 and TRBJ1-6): EPEVTQTPSHQVTQMGQEVILRCVPISNHLYFYWYRQILGQKVEFLVSFYNNEISEKSEIFDDQFSVERPDGSNFTLKIRSTKLEDSAMYFCASRVFTAISPLHFGNGTRLTVT.